The following is a T cell receptor beta chain sequence with its context. What it recognizes is unknown. These data come from a study of cytomegalovirus exposure and HLA in healthy donors. Study results and caveats: In a later analysis, 16,951 TCR beta sequences were associated with HLA alleles at 0.05 false discovery rate. Across all donors, roughly uniform sequencing depth was an assumption of the presence/absence analyses.

Vbeta (60) and Jbeta (13) primers were used in the PCR. Method: immunoSEQ multiplex PCR; TCRdb's copy keeps in-frame clones and lacks some. The data show 60,000 to 70,000 clones, around 80% seen once. Healthy bone marrow donors made up the cohort. The sample consisted of PBMCs. This receptor was identified in a man aged 45-65 years in good health and CMV-seronegative.

The CDR3 is CASSRSGGNVETQYF. CDR3 DNA: TGCGCCAGCAGCAGAAGCGGGGGGAACGTAGAGACCCAGTACTTC. The V call is TRBV5-1, the J call TRBJ2-5; TRBD2 agrees at 9 bases. The junction had 8 bases not matched to a gene; V was cut back by 4 bases and J by 4 bases. Germline V gene lookup returns CDR1 SGHRS and CDR2 YFSETQ. The CDR3 is 15 amino acids.